These 22 T cell receptor beta chains were sequenced from one sample in a study of blood T cell repertoires in COVID-19. Clones were read by immunoSEQ multiplex PCR, and TCRdb kept only the in-frame ones, dropping some. Here the sample spans 100,000 to 120,000 clones, 65% to 80% being singletons. Sample: peripheral blood. The receptors here all came from an older woman with acute or convalescent COVID-19.

This clone has just a few counts. The V and J genes are TRBV28 and TRBJ1-5; tentative D call: TRBD1 (5 bases). V lost 2 bases to trimming and J lost 4 bases, with 9 bases between them. Germline-derived CDR1 and CDR2 are MDHEN and SYDVKM. The CDR3 runs to 14 residues. The CDR3 region is CASSLQAGNQPQHF. CDR3 in DNA: TGTGCCAGCAGTTTACAGGCAGGGAATCAGCCCCAGCATTTT.

The chain links TRBV7-6 to TRBJ2-7; D call uncertain. The CDR3 is 15 amino acids. The V gene lost 0 bases and the J gene lost 7 bases, with 16 bases spanning the gap. Germline V gene data show CDR1 as SGHVS and CDR2 as FNYEAQ. The CDR3 nucleotides are TGTGCCAGCAGCTTAGCGTCCAATCCCTCCGGGGAGCAGTACTTC. This encodes CASSLASNPSGEQYF.

This sequence joins TRBV5-1 and TRBJ1-1; D remains unclear. Trimming left V 5 bases short and J 1 base short, with 12 bases between. In germline, CDR1 is SGHRS, CDR2 YFSETQ. The CDR3 contains 14 residues. As DNA, the CDR3 is TGCGCCAGCAGTGTGAGAGGAACGAACACTGAAGCTTTCTTT. Translation: CASSVRGTNTEAFF.

The genes are TRBV7-9 and TRBJ2-1; 10 bases line up with TRBD1. The CDR3 consists of 14 residues. CDR1 and CDR2 (germline): SEHNR, FQNEAQ (reference sequence). Germline trimming cut 3 bases from V and 8 bases from J; bases unmatched to any gene: 4. Written as DNA, the CDR3 is TGTGCCAGCAGCTTGGACAGGGGGAGCGATGAGCAGTTCTTC. Translating gives CASSLDRGSDEQFF.

The rearrangement links TRBV10-3 to TRBJ1-5; 8 nucleotides align to TRBD1. Germline V lookup: CDR1 ENHRY, CDR2 SYGVKD. This CDR3 has 14 residues. The J segment lost 2 bases and the V segment lost 7 bases, leaving 4 bases of the junction unmatched. The CDR3 DNA reads as TGTGCCATCAAAGGACAGGGAGGCAATCAGCCCCAGCATTTT. Translation gives CAIKGQGGNQPQHF.

This chain joins TRBV11-2 and TRBJ1-2, with D hard to call. Per germline, CDR1 SGHAT and CDR2 FQNNGV. The CDR3 consists of 14 residues. V was cut by 4 bases and J by 6 bases, with 15 bases left in between. The CDR3 bases are TGTGCCAGCAGCTATACCTCGTCAGGCCATGGCTACACCTTC. Its protein product is CASSYTSSGHGYTF.

The chain links TRBV6-5 to TRBJ2-1; TRBD1 matches 8 bases. CDR3 length equals 15 residues. The V segment lost 6 bases and the J segment 4 bases; nucleotides outside the gene matches: 8. Germline CDR1 reads MNHEY; CDR2 reads SVGAGI. The CDR3 here is CASRDRDRLYNEQFF. In nucleotides, the CDR3 is TGTGCCAGCAGAGATAGGGACAGGTTATACAATGAGCAGTTCTTC.

V usage is TRBV13 and J usage is TRBJ2-1; 11 positions agree with TRBD2. Germline-derived CDR1 and CDR2 are PRHDT and FYEKMQ (reference sequence). This CDR3 has 16 residues. The junction had 5 bases not matched to a gene; V was cut back by 3 bases and J by 4 bases. The chain's CDR3 is CASSLDSGGAYNEQFF. CDR3 sequence (DNA): TGTGCCAGCAGCTTGGATAGCGGGGGGGCGTACAATGAGCAGTTCTTC. Together with reference TRBV13 and TRBJ2-1, the CDR3 gives the full variable domain: AAGVIQSPRHLIKEKRETATLKCYPIPRHDTVYWYQQGPGQDPQFLISFYEKMQSDKGSIPDRFSAQQFSDYHSELNMSSLELGDSALYFCASSLDSGGAYNEQFFGPGTRLTVL.

The gene calls are TRBV9 and TRBJ1-6; possible D gene TRBD1, 6 bases. CDR1 and CDR2 from the germline V gene are SGDLS and YYNGEE. CDR3 length: 15 residues. V was trimmed by 3 bases and J by 2 bases, leaving 9 bases between them. The CDR3 protein is CASSAQGTYNSPLHF. The CDR3 DNA follows: TGTGCCAGCAGCGCCCAGGGGACCTATAATTCACCCCTCCACTTT.

The rearrangement links TRBV3-1 (or the pseudogene TRBV3-2) to TRBJ1-1; possible D gene TRBD1, 5 bases. With 4 bases removed from V and 10 bases from J, the gap between germline ends came to 22 bases. Germline assignment: CDR1 LGHDT and CDR2 YNNKEL (reference sequence). The CDR3 has 15 residues. CDR3 DNA: TGTGCCAGCAGCCCCATGGCTTTTAAGACAGCCTCAGCTTTCTTT. Translating it yields CASSPMAFKTASAFF.

V is TRBV12-3 or TRBV12-4 and J is TRBJ2-2; D perhaps matches TRBD2 (5 bases). The V gene lost 0 bases and the J gene lost 6 bases, with 5 bases spanning the gap. This CDR3 is built from 13 residues. The CDR3 DNA sequence: TGTGCCAGCAGTTTAGCGAGGGCCGGGGAGCTGTTTTTT. This gives the protein CASSLARAGELFF.

This chain uses TRBV30 with TRBJ1-3, with D uncertain. Trimming stripped 7 bases from V and 7 bases from J, with 20 bases between. The CDR3 has 14 residues. Germline V gene data show CDR1 as GTSNPN and CDR2 as SVGIG (reference sequence). The CDR3 protein is CASSEGAWRNTIYF. The CDR3 DNA follows: TGTGCCTCCTCGGAGGGTGCGTGGCGGAACACCATATATTTT.

V usage is TRBV9 and J usage is TRBJ1-4, with 10 bases lining up with TRBD1. J lost 4 bases, V lost 3 bases, and 15 bases had no gene match. The CDR3 covers 19 residues. Germline V gene lookup returns CDR1 SGDLS and CDR2 YYNGEE. In DNA form, the CDR3 reads TGTGCCAGCAGCGCCAGGAGCTCTAGGACAGGGGGAATTAATGAAAAACTGTTTTTT. This gives the protein CASSARSSRTGGINEKLFF.

The chain carries TRBV30 and TRBJ1-2; the match to TRBD1 covers 8 bases. CDR1 and CDR2 (germline): GTSNPN, SVGIG (reference sequence). Unmatched junction bases numbered 8, after V lost 2 bases and J lost 6 bases. The CDR3 extends over 14 amino acids. CDR3 sequence reads: CAWSNNRGGNGYTF. The CDR3, as DNA: TGTGCCTGGAGTAACAACAGGGGGGGCAATGGCTACACCTTC.

The chain has TRBV3-1 (or the pseudogene TRBV3-2) and TRBJ2-1, with TRBD2 matching over 7 bases. V lost 4 bases to trimming and J lost 5 bases; unmatched junction nucleotides: 11. The CDR3 spans 16 residues. The germline V gene has CDR1 LGHDT and CDR2 YNNKEL (reference sequence). CDR3 bases: TGTGCCAGCAGCCGGGGCGGGGGTAGCTTTCACAATGAGCAGTTCTTC. It yields the protein CASSRGGGSFHNEQFF.

The rearrangement uses TRBV5-4 and TRBJ1-1; 8 bases align to TRBD1. The CDR3 runs 14 residues. After removal of 4 bases from V and 8 bases from J, the junction contained 10 bases not matched to a gene. Germline CDR1 reads SGHNT; CDR2 reads YYREEE (reference sequence). CDR3 DNA: TGTGCCAGCAGCCCCAGGACAGGGCGGACGGAAGCTTTCTTT. Translation gives CASSPRTGRTEAFF.

This chain links TRBV7-2 with TRBJ2-3; perhaps TRBD2 as D (6 bases). CDR1 SGHTA and CDR2 FQGNSA come from the germline V gene. CDR3 length: 15 amino acids. Trimming pared 2 bases from V and 2 bases from J, leaving 11 bases between. CDR3 region: CASSLSGVFTDTQYF. The CDR3, as DNA: TGTGCCAGCAGCTTATCGGGGGTATTCACAGATACGCAGTATTTT.

This clone was detected only a few times. This sequence joins TRBV5-8 and TRBJ2-7; TRBD2 agrees at 13 bases. V was clipped by 3 bases and J by 13 bases; unmatched bases: 10. The CDR3 runs to 14 residues. The V gene's germline CDR1 is SGHTS and CDR2 YDEGEE. CDR3 nucleotide sequence: TGTGCCAGCAGCTCCGGACTAGCGGGGGCCAAGTATTACTTC. This translates into CASSSGLAGAKYYF.

J is TRBJ1-5 and V is TRBV3-1 (or the pseudogene TRBV3-2); D is uncertain. Germline CDR1 is LGHDT and CDR2 is YNNKEL (reference sequence). CDR3 length: 15 amino acids. Trimming took 3 bases from V and 0 from J, leaving 9 bases between them. CDR3 amino acids: CASSQVAGSNQPQHF. The CDR3 nucleotides are TGTGCCAGCAGCCAGGTGGCGGGTAGCAATCAGCCCCAGCATTTT.

This clone appeared once. V gene TRBV5-6 combines with J gene TRBJ2-7; D perhaps matches TRBD1 (5 bases). From germline, CDR1 is SGHDT and CDR2 YYEEEE. The CDR3 extends over 14 amino acids. V lost 2 bases, J lost 0 bases, and 9 bases lay in between. In DNA, the CDR3 is TGTGCCAGCAGCTTTTACAGGAGCTCCTACGAGCAGTACTTC. Residues: CASSFYRSSYEQYF.

Concerning this clone: A read error may produce the germline difference seen at one junction end. Other DNA sequences from this sample encode an identical CDR3 as well. The chain links TRBV24-1 to TRBJ1-2; D not certain. Germline CDR1 and CDR2: KGHDR and SFDVKD. The CDR3 is 13 residues long. The CDR3 DNA reads TGTGCCACCAGTGACCGACACTTCTATGGCTACACCTTT. Translated: CATSDRHFYGYTF.

The genes are TRBV2 and TRBJ2-7; D may be TRBD2 (5 bases). The CDR3 consists of 13 residues. Germline V CDR1 and CDR2: SNHLY, FYNNEI. V was clipped by 4 bases and J by 5 bases, with 12 bases between them. CDR3 loop: CASSGKGSDEQYF. CDR3 nucleotide sequence: TGTGCCAGCAGTGGTAAAGGGAGCGACGAGCAGTACTTC.